This entry describes one T cell receptor (beta chain). What it recognizes is unknown. The data originate from a study of T cell responses to AZD1222 COVID-19 vaccine. Study-level background: Pooled together were second doses at about 4 or about 12 weeks. Study-wide findings and caveats: Increased Spike-specific TCR breadth and depth were observed after two AZD1222 doses. The study reported that nearly half of spike-specific TCRs target unmutated variant regions. White British people made up most donors, females outnumbered males, and clonal diversity was possibly underestimated.

Libraries were prepared by immunoSEQ multiplex PCR; TCRdb keeps only in-frame clonotypes and omits some of them. This table has 150,000 to 200,000 clones, around 93% appearing once. Trimming at V came to 10 bases and at J to 2 bases, leaving 6 bases not matched to a gene. Germline V gene sequence: CDR1 MDHEN, CDR2 SYDVKM. The CDR3 totals 14 residues. This sequence joins TRBV28 and TRBJ1-2; 11 bases match TRBD1. Sequenced material: peripheral blood, taken on day 0 of AZD1222 vaccination. The sequence was collected from an adult in good health. The DNA of the CDR3 is TGTGCCACCGGACAGGGGGCGCAAAACTATGGCTACACCTTC. Residues: CATGQGAQNYGYTF.